One and the same sample provided the 8 T cell receptor beta chains below, sequenced in a study of beta chain features in type 1 diabetes (dated by TCRdb to the late 2010s). Paper-wide results and their limitations: In all four CD4+ subsets, TCRB CDR3 length was moderately but significantly shorter in type 1 diabetes patients.

Libraries were constructed by the immunoSEQ multiplex PCR assay. The entire isolated RNA was reverse transcribed using the High Capacity cDNA Reverse Transcription Kit, and thus expressed TCRB transcripts were sequenced. Here the immuneACCESS table is served through TCRdb, limited to in-frame sequences with V and J called. Missing clones are a known gap in these copies; in checked studies unresolved V genes cover under half, and the rest lacks a known reason. Counted in this sample were under 850,000 clones; around 15% of them appeared once. The ten top clones hold around 0.022% of the sample. Their recognized antigens are unknown. Sequenced: naive CD4+ T cells from blood. Reading the label with the study, this specimen's cell subset or site is: true naive CD4+ T cells. These receptors were obtained from a man aged 18 to 30 with type 1 diabetes.

This clone has just a few counts. The V and J genes are TRBV27 and TRBJ1-3, with D unresolved. CDR1 and CDR2 (germline): MNHEY, SMNVEV (reference sequence). V gave up 5 bases and J gave up 5 bases, with 10 bases separating them. The CDR3 is made up of 13 amino acids. The CDR3 DNA is TGTGCCAGCAGTGACAATAGCCGAAACACCATATATTTT. It yields the protein CASSDNSRNTIYF.

This clone has a handful of counts. The chain carries TRBV6-5 and TRBJ1-4; D gene uncertain. The germline V gene encodes CDR1 MNHEY and CDR2 SVGAGI. The CDR3 is 13 residues long. V lost 2 bases, J lost 5 bases, and 6 bases lay in between. The CDR3 region has the DNA TGTGCCAGCAGTTACGGGCTAAATGAAAAACTGTTTTTT. Its protein is CASSYGLNEKLFF.

In nucleotides, the CDR3 is TGTGCCAGCTCACCAAGGGCCACACAAGAGACCCAGTACTTC. Residues: CASSPRATQETQYF. The chain joins TRBV18 to TRBJ2-5; D is undetermined. The V gene's germline CDR1 is KGHSH and CDR2 LQKENI. The CDR3 runs 14 residues. Trimming pared 2 bases from V and 2 bases from J, leaving 9 bases between.

This chain connects TRBV5-1 to TRBJ1-1; D possibly corresponds to TRBD1 (5 bases). CDR3 size: 15 residues. The V gene lost 2 bases and the J gene lost 1 base, with 12 bases spanning the gap. Germline assignment: CDR1 SGHRS and CDR2 YFSETQ. In DNA form, the CDR3 reads TGCGCCAGCAGCTTCCAGGGCGGGGAGAACACTGAAGCTTTCTTT. This translates into CASSFQGGENTEAFF.

This clone has more than one count but fewer than ten. The genes are TRBV7-2 and TRBJ2-5; D is uncertain. The CDR3 loop spans 13 amino acids. Trimming cost V 5 bases and J 0 bases, with 7 bases left between them. CDR1 and CDR2 from the germline V gene are SGHTA and FQGNSA. In DNA form, the CDR3 reads TGTGCCAGCAGCCAAACGTACCAAGAGACCCAGTACTTC. Translating it yields CASSQTYQETQYF.

The J gene is TRBJ1-6, the V gene TRBV6-1; D may be TRBD1 (6 bases). V shed 3 bases and J shed 12 bases, with 18 bases lying between them. The CDR3 is 15 amino acids. CDR1 and CDR2 (germline): MNHNS, SASEGT. As DNA, the CDR3 is TGTGCCAGCAGTGATGAAGGGGGGGGTCTCGGACCCCTCCACTTT. It encodes CASSDEGGGLGPLHF.

The CDR3 DNA reads as TGCGCCAGCAGCTTGGTGGCAGGGTTTGGAGAGACCCAGTACTTC. Encoded protein: CASSLVAGFGETQYF. This chain connects TRBV5-1 to TRBJ2-5; tentative D call: TRBD1 (5 bases). The CDR3 consists of 15 residues. V gave up 0 bases and J gave up 4 bases, with 13 bases separating them. The germline CDR1 and CDR2 sequences are SGHRS and YFSETQ.

There are a few counts of this clone. J is TRBJ1-1 and V is TRBV7-9; a weak D match, TRBD1 (5 bases). Germline V gene sequence: CDR1 SEHNR, CDR2 FQNEAQ (reference sequence). V lost 0 bases and J 5 bases, leaving 13 bases between the germline ends. CDR3 length: 15 residues. The CDR3, as DNA: TGTGCCAGCAGCTTAGCGTTTCAGGGTATGACTGAAGCTTTCTTT. Translating it yields CASSLAFQGMTEAFF.